This T cell receptor beta chain comes out of a study of identical twins. The study, taken as a whole, reports: Out-of-frame alpha sequences shared by twins showed excess low generation probability. Its conclusions, products of cross-sectional statistical analysis, did not come from following the same donors. A partial confounding effect on zero-insertion analyses could come from invariant MAIT and iNKT cells.

TCRdb re-analysed the 5' RACE reads in MiXCR, keeping a single row per CDR3 protein. Of 690,000 or so distinct CDR3 sequences listed, more than 6.5% are singletons. Notes on this clonotype: What it recognizes is unknown.

From germline, CDR1 is KGHSY and CDR2 FQNENV. This CDR3 comprises 17 residues. With 0 bases removed from V and 0 bases from J, the gap between germline ends came to 12 bases. These data were also reused for a study on yellow fever vaccine responses in identical twins.

Material for sequencing was PBMCs. V is TRBV16 and J is TRBJ2-1; D not certain. This TCR came from a woman younger than 35 in good health. The CDR3 loop reads CASSQSRRVSSYNEQFF. The CDR3 region has the DNA TGTGCCAGCAGCCAATCTCGTCGCGTGAGCTCCTACAATGAGCAGTTCTTC.